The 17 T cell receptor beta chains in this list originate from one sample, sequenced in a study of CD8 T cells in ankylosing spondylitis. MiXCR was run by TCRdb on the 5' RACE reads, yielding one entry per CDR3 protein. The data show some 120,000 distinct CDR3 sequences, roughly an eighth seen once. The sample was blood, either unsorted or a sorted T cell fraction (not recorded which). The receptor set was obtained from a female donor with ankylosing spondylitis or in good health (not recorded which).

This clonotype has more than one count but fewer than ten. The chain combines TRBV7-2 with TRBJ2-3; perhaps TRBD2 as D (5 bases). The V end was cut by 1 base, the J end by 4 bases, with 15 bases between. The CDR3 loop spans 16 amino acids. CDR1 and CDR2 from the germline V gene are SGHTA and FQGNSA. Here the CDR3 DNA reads TGTGCCAGCAGCTTAGGGAGCGGATTTGGGGCAGATACGCAGTATTTT. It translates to CASSLGSGFGADTQYF.

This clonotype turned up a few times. The CDR3 loop is CAISAAQTQYF. The CDR3 nucleotides read TGTGCCATCAGTGCGGCTCAAACGCAGTATTTT. The V gene is TRBV10-3, the J gene TRBJ2-3; D is unresolved. This CDR3 comprises 11 residues. Trimming shortened V by 4 bases and J by 9 bases, and 8 bases separated the two germline ends. From germline, CDR1 is ENHRY and CDR2 SYGVKD.

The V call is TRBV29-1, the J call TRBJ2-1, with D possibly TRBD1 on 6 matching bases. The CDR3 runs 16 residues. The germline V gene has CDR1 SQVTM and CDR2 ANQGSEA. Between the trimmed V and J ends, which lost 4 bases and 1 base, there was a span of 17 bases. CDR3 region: CSVGGGSGESYNEQFF. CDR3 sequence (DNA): TGCAGCGTTGGAGGGGGAAGCGGTGAATCCTACAATGAGCAGTTCTTC.

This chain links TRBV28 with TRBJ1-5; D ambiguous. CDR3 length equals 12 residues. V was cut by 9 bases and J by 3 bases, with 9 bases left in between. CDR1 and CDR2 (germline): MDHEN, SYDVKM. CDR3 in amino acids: CASWEFNQPQHF. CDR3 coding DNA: TGTGCCAGTTGGGAGTTCAATCAGCCCCAGCATTTT.

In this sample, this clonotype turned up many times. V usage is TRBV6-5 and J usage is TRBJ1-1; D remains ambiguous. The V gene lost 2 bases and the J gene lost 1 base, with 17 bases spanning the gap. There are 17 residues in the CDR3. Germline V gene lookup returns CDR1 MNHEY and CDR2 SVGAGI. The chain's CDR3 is CASSYTPREGWNTEAFF. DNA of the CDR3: TGTGCCAGCAGTTACACTCCCCGGGAAGGGTGGAACACTGAAGCTTTCTTT.

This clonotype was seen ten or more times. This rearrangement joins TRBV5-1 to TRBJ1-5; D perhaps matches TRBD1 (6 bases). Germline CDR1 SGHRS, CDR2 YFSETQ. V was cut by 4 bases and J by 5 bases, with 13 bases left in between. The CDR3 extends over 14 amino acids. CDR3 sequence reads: CASSPGQLDQPQHF. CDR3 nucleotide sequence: TGCGCCAGCAGCCCCGGACAGTTAGATCAGCCCCAGCATTTT.

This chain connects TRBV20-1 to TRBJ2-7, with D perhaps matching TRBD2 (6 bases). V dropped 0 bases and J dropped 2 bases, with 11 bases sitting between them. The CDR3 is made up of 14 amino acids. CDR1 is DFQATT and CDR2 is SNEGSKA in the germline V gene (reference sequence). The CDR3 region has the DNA TGCAGTGCTAGAGATTCGCGGGGAACCTACGAGCAGTACTTC. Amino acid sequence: CSARDSRGTYEQYF.

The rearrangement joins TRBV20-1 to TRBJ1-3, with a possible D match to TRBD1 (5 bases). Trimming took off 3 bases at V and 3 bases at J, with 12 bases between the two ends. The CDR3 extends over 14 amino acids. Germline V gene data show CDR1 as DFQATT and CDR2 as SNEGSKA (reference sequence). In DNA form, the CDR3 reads TGCAGTGCTAGTCGAGGGGATTTTGGAAACACCATATATTTT. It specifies CSASRGDFGNTIYF.

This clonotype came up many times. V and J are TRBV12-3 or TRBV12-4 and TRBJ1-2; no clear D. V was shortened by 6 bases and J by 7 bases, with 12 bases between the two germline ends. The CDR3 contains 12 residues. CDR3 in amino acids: CASSSQEIGYTF. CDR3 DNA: TGTGCCAGCAGCTCCCAGGAAATTGGCTACACCTTC.

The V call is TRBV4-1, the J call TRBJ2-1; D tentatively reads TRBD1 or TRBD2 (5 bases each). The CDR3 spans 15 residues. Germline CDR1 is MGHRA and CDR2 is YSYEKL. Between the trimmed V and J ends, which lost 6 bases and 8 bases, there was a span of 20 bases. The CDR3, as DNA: TGCGCCAGCAGTGCGCCGGGACCAGTTTTGTATGAGCAGTTCTTC. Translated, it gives CASSAPGPVLYEQFF.

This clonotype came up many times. In nucleotides, the CDR3 is TGTGCCATCAGTGTAGGCAGGGATCAGCCCCAGCATTTT. Protein: CAISVGRDQPQHF. The chain uses TRBV10-3 and TRBJ1-5; tentative D call: TRBD1 (5 bases). The germline V gene encodes CDR1 ENHRY and CDR2 SYGVKD. The CDR3 loop spans 13 amino acids. V was cut by 4 bases and J by 5 bases, with 9 bases left in between.

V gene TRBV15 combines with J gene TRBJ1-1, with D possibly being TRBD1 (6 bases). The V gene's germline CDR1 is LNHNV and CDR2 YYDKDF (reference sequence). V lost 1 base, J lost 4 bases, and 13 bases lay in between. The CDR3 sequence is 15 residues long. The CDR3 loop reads CATSRAGGLITEAFF. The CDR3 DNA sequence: TGTGCCACCAGCAGAGCGGGGGGCTTGATCACTGAAGCTTTCTTT.

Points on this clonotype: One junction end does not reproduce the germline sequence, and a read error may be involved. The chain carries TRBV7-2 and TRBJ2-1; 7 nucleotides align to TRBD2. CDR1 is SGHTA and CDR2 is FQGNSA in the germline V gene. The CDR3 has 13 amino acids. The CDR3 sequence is CASSLTSINEQLF. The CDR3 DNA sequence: TGTGCCAGCAGCTTGACTAGCATCAATGAGCAGTTGTTC.

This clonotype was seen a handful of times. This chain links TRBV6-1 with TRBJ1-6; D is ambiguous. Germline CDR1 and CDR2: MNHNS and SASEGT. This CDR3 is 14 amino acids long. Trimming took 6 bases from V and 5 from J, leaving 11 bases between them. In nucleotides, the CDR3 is TGTGCCAGCAGGTTCGGACCAGATAATTCACCCCTCCACTTT. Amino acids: CASRFGPDNSPLHF.

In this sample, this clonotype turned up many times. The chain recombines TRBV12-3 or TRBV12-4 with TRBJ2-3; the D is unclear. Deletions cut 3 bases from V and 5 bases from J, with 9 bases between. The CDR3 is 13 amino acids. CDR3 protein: CASSFREVDTQYF. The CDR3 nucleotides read TGTGCCAGCAGTTTCAGAGAGGTAGATACGCAGTATTTT.

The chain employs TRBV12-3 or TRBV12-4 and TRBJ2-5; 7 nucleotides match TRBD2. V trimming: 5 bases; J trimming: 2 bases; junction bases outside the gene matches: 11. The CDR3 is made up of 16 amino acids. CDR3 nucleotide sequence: TGTGCCAGCAGTCCCGGGAGGTTTGCCCGACAAGAGACCCAGTACTTC. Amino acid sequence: CASSPGRFARQETQYF.

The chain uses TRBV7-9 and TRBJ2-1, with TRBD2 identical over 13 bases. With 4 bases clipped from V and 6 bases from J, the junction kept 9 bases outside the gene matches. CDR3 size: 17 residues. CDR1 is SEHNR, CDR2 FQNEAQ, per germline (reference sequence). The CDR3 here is CASSSRLAGGPGNEQFF. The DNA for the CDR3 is TGTGCCAGCAGCTCCCGACTAGCGGGGGGTCCGGGCAATGAGCAGTTCTTC.